This is a list of T cell receptor beta chains from one sample in a study of blood T cell repertoires in COVID-19. Here immunoSEQ multiplex PCR was the method, and the copy in TCRdb shows in-frame clones only, minus some. The table includes more than 95,000 clones, approximately 85% detected once. Sequenced sample: peripheral blood. The source of these receptors is a human donor in a cohort sampled during active COVID-19. Each CDR3 is given with its conserved first and last residue. The D gene is left open where the match is weak. Rows give clone size only sometimes, using once, few, many, or a class for an expanded clone.

V,D,J,size,DNA,CDR3
TRBV11-2,NA,TRBJ2-6,NA,TGTGCCAGCAGCTTAGTGGGGGGGGCCGGGTCTGGGGCCAACGTCCTGACTTTC,CASSLVGGAGSGANVLTF
TRBV5-1,NA,TRBJ1-2,NA,TGCGCCAGCAGCTTGGGGGCAGGGGCCCTCTATGGCTACACCTTC,CASSLGAGALYGYTF
TRBV18,NA,TRBJ2-7,NA,TGTGCCAGCTCAAGGGGGATAGATGAGCAGTACTTC,CASSRGIDEQYF
TRBV9,NA,TRBJ2-1,NA,TGTGCCAGCAGCGCATTAGGGGGAAACAATGAGCAGTTCTTC,CASSALGGNNEQFF
TRBV4-1,NA,TRBJ1-5,NA,TGCGCCAGCAGCCACTCCACAGGAACTATTAGCAATCAGCCCCAGCATTTT,CASSHSTGTISNQPQHF
TRBV9,TRBD2,TRBJ2-2,few,TGTGCCAGCAGCGTGGTGGGACTAGAGGGCGGGGAGCTGTTTTTT,CASSVVGLEGGELFF
TRBV3-1/TRBV3-2,NA,TRBJ1-3,NA,TGTGCCAGCAGCCCCCTTACTGGAAACACCATATATTTT,CASSPLTGNTIYF
TRBV5-1,TRBD1,TRBJ1-5,NA,TGCGCCAGCAGCCCGGGGACAGGGGACATCCAGCCCCAGCATTTT,CASSPGTGDIQPQHF
TRBV7-3,TRBD1,TRBJ2-1,NA,TGTGCCAGCAGCCCGGGACAGGGATATCAACAGTTCTTC,CASSPGQGYQQFF
TRBV15,NA,TRBJ1-1,NA,TGTGCCATCGCCAAGGACAGAACCTCCTCGAACACTGAAGCTTTCTTT,CAIAKDRTSSNTEAFF
TRBV2,NA,TRBJ2-3,NA,TGTGCCAGCAGTGGGGGTAGCGGATACACAGATACGCAGTATTTT,CASSGGSGYTDTQYF
TRBV7-9,NA,TRBJ2-3,NA,TGTGCCAGCAGCTTCTCCCCCATCCAGGCCGCAGATACGCAGTATTTT,CASSFSPIQAADTQYF
TRBV5-6,TRBD2,TRBJ2-7,few,TGTGCCAGCAGCTTTAGGCCTAGCGGCTCCTACGAGCAGTACTTC,CASSFRPSGSYEQYF
TRBV5-4,TRBD1,TRBJ2-7,NA,TGTGCCAGCAGCCCCGGTAGGGGGCCGTACGAGCAGTACTTC,CASSPGRGPYEQYF
TRBV19,NA,TRBJ2-2,NA,TGTGCCAGTAGTACCCTTCGGGGGAAAGCCGGGGAGCTGTTTTTT,CASSTLRGKAGELFF
TRBV19,TRBD1,TRBJ1-1,NA,TGTGCCAGTAGTCCCAGGACAGGGGTCACTGAAGCTTTCTTT,CASSPRTGVTEAFF
TRBV2,NA,TRBJ2-3,few,TGTGCCAGCAGTGAACAAGACTCCGACACAGATACGCAGTATTTT,CASSEQDSDTDTQYF
TRBV27,TRBD1,TRBJ1-1,NA,TGTGCCAGCAGTTTAAGGGACAGACCAAACACTGAAGCTTTCTTT,CASSLRDRPNTEAFF
TRBV10-1,TRBD2,TRBJ2-1,NA,TGCGCCAGCAGCATTATAGCGGGAGGGGCTGAGCAGTTCTTC,CASSIIAGGAEQFF
TRBV6-4,NA,TRBJ2-1,NA,TGTGCCAGCAGATTTACAGTAGGGGATGAGCAGTTCTTC,CASRFTVGDEQFF
TRBV4-3,NA,TRBJ2-2,NA,TGCGCCACGAGGAGGTACGCGAACACCGGGGAGCTGTTTTTT,CATRRYANTGELFF
TRBV18,TRBD2,TRBJ2-7,NA,TGTGCCAGCTCACCACCGACGGGAGGGCGGGGCGAGCAGTACTTC,CASSPPTGGRGEQYF
TRBV27,NA,TRBJ1-5,NA,TGTGCCAGCAGTTTACAGGGATACCTTAGCAATCAGCCCCAGCATTTT,CASSLQGYLSNQPQHF
TRBV5-1,TRBD2,TRBJ2-1,NA,TGCGCCAGCAGCTGGCCTAGCGGCTCCTACAATGAGCAGTTCTTC,CASSWPSGSYNEQFF
TRBV5-4,NA,TRBJ1-1,NA,TGTGCCAGCAGCTCTGCAGGGTTTCGTGACACTGAAGCTTTCTTT,CASSSAGFRDTEAFF
TRBV7-9,NA,TRBJ1-5,NA,TGTGCCAGCAGCCCGGGGTACAGGGAACAGCCCCAGCATTTT,CASSPGYREQPQHF
TRBV12-5,NA,TRBJ2-5,NA,TGTGCTAGTGGTTTTGGGCGCCTCCCGCAAGAGACCCAGTACTTC,CASGFGRLPQETQYF
TRBV28,TRBD1,TRBJ1-1,NA,TGTGCCAGCAGTCTGACAGGGACTGAAGCTTTCTTT,CASSLTGTEAFF
TRBV29-1,NA,TRBJ1-5,few,TGCAGCGTTGTTTCAGGGTTCGGGAGCAATCAGCCCCAGCATTTT,CSVVSGFGSNQPQHF
TRBV19,TRBD2,TRBJ2-4,NA,TGTGCCAGTAGTATTAGCCCCCCAGCGGGAAGGGTCAAAAACATTCAGTACTTC,CASSISPPAGRVKNIQYF
TRBV9,TRBD1,TRBJ2-6,NA,TGTGCCAGCAGCGTCCGTCCGGGACAGGCAAGCTCTGGGGCCAACGTCCTGACTTTC,CASSVRPGQASSGANVLTF
TRBV7-7,TRBD2,TRBJ2-5,NA,TGTGCTAGCAGCCATGGACTAGCGGGAGGGCGAGAGACCCAGTACTTC,CASSHGLAGGRETQYF
TRBV6-2/TRBV6-3,NA,TRBJ2-5,NA,TGTGCCAGCAGTTCCACCGGGACTGCCCGAGAGACCCAGTACTTC,CASSSTGTARETQYF
TRBV6-2/TRBV6-3,TRBD1,TRBJ2-7,once,TGTGCCAGCAGTTTCCCCGGGACAGGCTTCTTCTACGAGCAGTACTTC,CASSFPGTGFFYEQYF
TRBV9,NA,TRBJ1-2,NA,TGTGCCAGCAGCGTAGCTACGGGGGGCGCTGACTATGGCTACACCTTC,CASSVATGGADYGYTF
TRBV7-9,NA,TRBJ1-1,few,TGTGCCAGCAGCCCCGGGACAGAAGCTTTCTTT,CASSPGTEAFF
TRBV16,TRBD2,TRBJ2-1,NA,TGTGCCAGCAGCCAGTCGAGTAGCGGGAGACCCGATGAGCAGTTCTTC,CASSQSSSGRPDEQFF
TRBV5-1,TRBD1,TRBJ1-6,NA,TGCGCCAGCAGCTTGGAGCCGGGACAGTTTAATTCACCCCTCCACTTT,CASSLEPGQFNSPLHF
TRBV28,NA,TRBJ2-1,NA,TGTGCCAGCAGTTTACCGGAGGGCAATGAGCAGTTCTTC,CASSLPEGNEQFF
TRBV6-1,NA,TRBJ1-5,NA,TGTGCCAGCAGTGAAGAACTACCGTATAGCAATCAGCCCCAGCATTTT,CASSEELPYSNQPQHF
TRBV3-1/TRBV3-2,NA,TRBJ1-2,NA,TGTGCCAGCAGCCATGGTGCCGGGTACTATGGCTACACCTTC,CASSHGAGYYGYTF
TRBV6-4,NA,TRBJ2-7,few,TGTGCCAGCAGCCGGGACATCTCCTCCTACGAGCAGTACTTC,CASSRDISSYEQYF
TRBV19,NA,TRBJ1-5,NA,TGTGCCAGTAGTATCGGCGACACGCATTTCGGCAGGAACAATCAGCCCCAGCATTTT,CASSIGDTHFGRNNQPQHF
TRBV18,TRBD2,TRBJ2-1,NA,TGTGCCAGCTCACCGGTCCTAGCGGGAGGGCATCACAATGAGCAGTTCTTC,CASSPVLAGGHHNEQFF
TRBV20-1,NA,TRBJ2-3,once,TGCAGTGCTAGGGACAGTTATACGCAGTATTTT,CSARDSYTQYF
TRBV25-1,NA,TRBJ2-3,once,TGTGCCAGCAGTGAGTCTGGCGGGGCCACAGATACGCAGTATTTT,CASSESGGATDTQYF
TRBV24-1,NA,TRBJ2-1,NA,TGTGCCACCAGTGAGGCGGGAATGGGCAATGAGCAGTTCTTC,CATSEAGMGNEQFF
TRBV19,NA,TRBJ1-1,NA,TGTGCCAGTAGCCCACAGGTGTACCTCTCAACTGAAGCTTTCTTT,CASSPQVYLSTEAFF
TRBV28,NA,TRBJ2-7,NA,TGTGCCAGCAGTTTCACTGGGGCCAACGAGCAGTACTTC,CASSFTGANEQYF
TRBV3-1/TRBV3-2,NA,TRBJ1-2,NA,TGTGCCAGCAGCCAAGGGACCGGGACACGCGGCTACACCTTC,CASSQGTGTRGYTF
TRBV14,NA,TRBJ1-6,NA,TGTGCCAGCAGCCAAGCAGGGGATTGGTCCTATAATTCACCCCTCCACTTT,CASSQAGDWSYNSPLHF
TRBV12-5,NA,TRBJ1-1,NA,TGTGCTAGTTTGCTGGGACATATGAACACTGAAGCTTTCTTT,CASLLGHMNTEAFF
TRBV7-2,TRBD2,TRBJ2-5,NA,TGTGCCAGCAGCTACACTTTTGCGGGAGGAGAGACCCAGTACTTC,CASSYTFAGGETQYF